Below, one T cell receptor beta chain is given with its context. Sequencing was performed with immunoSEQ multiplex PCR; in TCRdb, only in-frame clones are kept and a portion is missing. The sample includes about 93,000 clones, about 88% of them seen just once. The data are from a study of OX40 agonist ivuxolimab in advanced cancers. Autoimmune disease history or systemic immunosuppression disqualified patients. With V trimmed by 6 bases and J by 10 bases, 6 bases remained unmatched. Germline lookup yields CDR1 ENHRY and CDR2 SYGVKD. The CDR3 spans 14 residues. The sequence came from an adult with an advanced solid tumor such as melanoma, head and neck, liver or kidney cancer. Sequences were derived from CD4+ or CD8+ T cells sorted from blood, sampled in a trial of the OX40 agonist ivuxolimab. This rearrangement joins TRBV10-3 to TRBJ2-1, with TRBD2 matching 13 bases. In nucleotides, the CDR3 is TGTGCCATCAGGAAAACTAGCGGGGGGGCCGAGCAGTTCTTC. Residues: CAIRKTSGGAEQFF.